The present T cell receptor (beta chain) was sequenced within a study of early T cells in non-severe SARS-CoV-2 infection. Study at large: It was bulk RNA from unsorted whole blood that was sequenced, and the chains were unpaired.

The study, taken as a whole, reports: VDJdb-based matching was biased toward anti-spike CD8 responses and missed private and CD4 specificities.

The sample holds many counts of this clonotype. As yet, its antigen is unknown. Individually, cDNA molecules had unique molecular identifiers attached to them. TCRdb re-called the 5' RACE reads through MiXCR, storing one row per CDR3 protein. The sample lists about 59,000 distinct CDR3 sequences, approximately 13% occurring once. The CDR3 contains 15 residues. CDR1 and CDR2 from the germline V gene are SGHTA and FQGNSA. Trimming took off 1 base at V and 5 bases at J, with 13 bases between the two ends. The specimen comprised whole blood, sampled at baseline. This receptor was taken from an adult who was a healthcare worker with PCR-confirmed SARS-CoV-2 infection or an uninfected control (not recorded which). The J gene is TRBJ2-3, the V gene TRBV7-2; no reliable D call. DNA for the CDR3: TGTGCCAGCAGCTTAGGGGGTCTAGTACAAGATACGCAGTATTTT. Amino acids: CASSLGGLVQDTQYF. The full variable domain, rest sourced from reference TRBV7-2 and TRBJ2-3, is GAGVSQSPSNKVTEKGKDVELRCDPISGHTALYWYRQSLGQGLEFLIYFQGNSAPDKSGLPSDRFSAERTGGSVSTLTIQRTQQEDSAVYLCASSLGGLVQDTQYFGPGTRLTVL.